Below are 18 T cell receptor beta chains sequenced from a single sample in a study of cytomegalovirus exposure and HLA in healthy donors. This PCR relied on a set of 60 Vbeta primers and 13 Jbeta primers. Here immunoSEQ multiplex PCR was the method, and the copy in TCRdb shows in-frame clones only, minus some. The sample contains some 140,000 clones, roughly 83% of which appear only once. Sequencing input: PBMCs. The source of these receptors is a man aged 25-45 years in good health and CMV-seropositive.

The rearrangement uses TRBV10-2 and TRBJ2-5; 7 bases fit TRBD2. CDR1 is WSHSY, CDR2 SAAADI, per germline. This CDR3 has 15 residues. With 6 bases clipped from V and 4 bases from J, the junction kept 11 bases outside the gene matches. The CDR3 is CASRVLAGQRETQYF. The CDR3 coding sequence is TGCGCCAGCAGGGTTTTAGCGGGTCAAAGAGAGACCCAGTACTTC.

The rearrangement links TRBV5-4 to TRBJ1-1, with D possibly matching TRBD1 (5 bases). V shed 2 bases and J shed 4 bases, with 12 bases lying between them. The CDR3 spans 14 residues. Germline V gene sequence: CDR1 SGHNT, CDR2 YYREEE (reference sequence). The CDR3 sequence: CASSLGPGGTEAFF. In nucleotides, the CDR3 is TGTGCCAGCAGCTTAGGTCCGGGGGGCACTGAAGCTTTCTTT. Looking up the rest from reference TRBV5-4 and TRBJ1-1 gives the full variable domain: ETGVTQSPTHLIKTRGQQVTLRCSSQSGHNTVSWYQQALGQGPQFIFQYYREEENGRGNFPPRFSGLQFPNYSSELNVNALELDDSALYLCASSLGPGGTEAFFGQGTRLTVV.

The chain recombines TRBV2 with TRBJ1-1; the match to TRBD1 covers 7 bases. Per germline, CDR1 SNHLY and CDR2 FYNNEI. Trimming cost V 6 bases and J 6 bases; bases outside gene matches: 10. The CDR3 runs 14 residues. The CDR3 reads CASRDRALGSEAFF. The DNA of the CDR3 is TGTGCCAGCAGAGACAGGGCACTGGGGTCTGAAGCTTTCTTT.

This sequence joins TRBV5-5 and TRBJ1-2; 9 bases align to TRBD1. This CDR3 region has 15 residues. V was pared by 1 base and J by 2 bases, with 3 bases of the junction left unmatched. Germline V gives CDR1 SGHKS, CDR2 YYEKEE (reference sequence). CDR3 protein: CASSLWTGANYGYTF. CDR3 sequence (DNA): TGTGCCAGCAGCTTGTGGACAGGGGCAAACTATGGCTACACCTTC.

The rearrangement joins TRBV9 to TRBJ1-2; 8 bases match TRBD1. Losses at the gene ends were 4 bases for V and 7 bases for J; bases not matched to a gene: 12. Looked up from germline, CDR1 is SGDLS and CDR2 is YYNGEE. This CDR3 contains 15 residues. CDR3 coding DNA: TGTGCCAGCAGCTATAGGGGAGGGACAGGTCCTGGCTACACCTTC. Protein: CASSYRGGTGPGYTF. The variable domain in full, with the rest retrieved from reference TRBV9 and TRBJ1-2, is DSGVTQTPKHLITATGQRVTLRCSPRSGDLSVYWYQQSLDQGLQFLIQYYNGEERAKGNILERFSAQQFPDLHSELNLSSLELGDSALYFCASSYRGGTGPGYTFGSGTRLTVV.

J is TRBJ1-2 and V is TRBV15; 7 nucleotides match TRBD1. The CDR3 totals 15 residues. CDR1 and CDR2 from the germline V gene are LNHNV and YYDKDF (reference sequence). The junction had 4 bases not matched to a gene; V was cut back by 0 bases and J by 3 bases. CDR3 protein: CATSRDHRGDYGYTF. DNA of the CDR3: TGTGCCACCAGCAGAGACCACAGGGGTGACTATGGCTACACCTTC.

The chain couples TRBV4-2 to TRBJ2-1; 9 nucleotides line up with TRBD2. V shed 8 bases, J shed 8 bases, and the junction held 16 bases outside the gene matches. The CDR3 runs to 16 residues. Germline V lookup: CDR1 LGHNA, CDR2 YNFKEQ. CDR3 sequence reads: CASRRGRAGGPHEQFF. The CDR3 nucleotides are TGTGCCAGCCGCAGGGGGAGGGCGGGAGGGCCGCATGAGCAGTTCTTC.

V and J are TRBV28 and TRBJ1-5, with 8 bases lining up with TRBD1. Germline-derived CDR1 and CDR2 are MDHEN and SYDVKM. The CDR3 runs to 16 residues. Trimming cost V 7 bases and J 6 bases; bases outside gene matches: 14. CDR3 DNA sequence: TGTGCCAGCATGGAGACAGGGGTAAAAGTTTTTCAGCCCCAGCATTTT. Its protein product is CASMETGVKVFQPQHF.

This chain connects TRBV5-1 to TRBJ1-2, with 7 bases identical to TRBD1. After removal of 0 bases from V and 12 bases from J, the junction contained 8 bases not matched to a gene. Germline CDR1 SGHRS, CDR2 YFSETQ. This CDR3 spans 13 amino acids. This chain's CDR3 is CASSLAQGDRDTF. The CDR3 nucleotides are TGCGCCAGCAGCTTGGCGCAGGGGGACCGCGACACCTTC. Variable domain in full (rest from reference TRBV5-1 and TRBJ1-2): KAGVTQTPRYLIKTRGQQVTLSCSPISGHRSVSWYQQTPGQGLQFLFEYFSETQRNKGNFPGRFSGRQFSNSRSEMNVSTLELGDSALYLCASSLAQGDRDTFGSGTRLTVV.

This rearrangement joins TRBV5-4 to TRBJ2-5, with a tentative D call TRBD1 (5 bases). The CDR3 has 16 amino acids. V dropped 3 bases and J dropped 3 bases, with 18 bases sitting between them. Per germline, CDR1 SGHNT and CDR2 YYREEE (reference sequence). The CDR3 nucleotides are TGTGCCAGCAGCTCAGACCTCTTTACCAGGGAAGAGACCCAGTACTTC. Amino acid sequence: CASSSDLFTREETQYF.

The chain couples TRBV7-3 to TRBJ1-1; 7 nucleotides align to TRBD1. With 5 bases clipped from V and 0 bases from J, the junction kept 3 bases outside the gene matches. Per germline, CDR1 SGHTA and CDR2 FQGTGA. The CDR3 has 14 amino acids. The CDR3 DNA reads TGTGCCAGCAGCCAACAGGGGCTGAACACTGAAGCTTTCTTT. Amino acids: CASSQQGLNTEAFF.

The rearrangement joins TRBV5-1 to TRBJ1-6; TRBD1 might be the D (6 bases). V lost 2 bases and J lost 10, with 19 bases in between. CDR3 length: 16 amino acids. Germline lookup yields CDR1 SGHRS and CDR2 YFSETQ. As DNA, the CDR3 is TGCGCCAGCAGCTTAGGGGGTAGTAACTTACGGTCACCCCTCCACTTT. Its translation: CASSLGGSNLRSPLHF. The full variable domain, rest sourced from reference TRBV5-1 and TRBJ1-6, is KAGVTQTPRYLIKTRGQQVTLSCSPISGHRSVSWYQQTPGQGLQFLFEYFSETQRNKGNFPGRFSGRQFSNSRSEMNVSTLELGDSALYLCASSLGGSNLRSPLHFGNGTRLTVT.

This clone was seen only a few times. V is TRBV6-6 and J is TRBJ2-7; 10 positions match TRBD2. The CDR3 has 13 amino acids. The germline V gene has CDR1 MNHNY and CDR2 SVGAGI (reference sequence). The J segment lost 0 bases and the V segment lost 8 bases, leaving 1 base of the junction unmatched. The CDR3 DNA is TGTGCCAGCGCTAGCGGGAGCTCCTACGAGCAGTACTTC. As protein: CASASGSSYEQYF.

The chain recombines TRBV7-8 with TRBJ2-7; tentatively, D is TRBD2 (6 bases). V was cut by 8 bases and J by 7 bases, with 12 bases left in between. Germline values: CDR1 SGHVS, CDR2 FQNEAQ. The CDR3 is 11 residues long. Written as DNA, the CDR3 is TGTGCCAGCTCCGGAGGGCGGGAGCAGTACTTC. It specifies CASSGGREQYF.

This sequence joins TRBV9 and TRBJ2-5, with a weak D call TRBD2 (6 bases). The germline V and J ends were trimmed by 0 bases and 5 bases, with 17 bases remaining between them. Germline CDR1 is SGDLS and CDR2 is YYNGEE. This CDR3 contains 16 residues. The CDR3 DNA reads as TGTGCCAGCAGCGTAGCGGAGGGCCCCCCGGGGGAGACCCAGTACTTC. This encodes CASSVAEGPPGETQYF.

The rearrangement links TRBV5-1 to TRBJ1-1, with D hard to call. CDR3 size: 13 residues. Trimming removed 4 bases from V and 4 bases from J, with 11 bases in between. Germline V lookup: CDR1 SGHRS, CDR2 YFSETQ. The CDR3 bases are TGCGCCAGCAGCCTCCTGAGTAGCACTGAAGCTTTCTTT. It is translated as CASSLLSSTEAFF.

The chain couples TRBV2 to TRBJ1-3; D unclear. Germline CDR1 and CDR2: SNHLY and FYNNEI. There are 14 residues in the CDR3. Deletions cut 0 bases from V and 4 bases from J, with 7 bases between. CDR3 loop: CASSEAGRGNTIYF. For the CDR3, the DNA is TGTGCCAGCAGTGAAGCGGGCAGGGGAAACACCATATATTTT. The whole variable domain, remainder taken from reference TRBV2 and TRBJ1-3, is EPEVTQTPSHQVTQMGQEVILRCVPISNHLYFYWYRQILGQKVEFLVSFYNNEISEKSEIFDDQFSVERPDGSNFTLKIRSTKLEDSAMYFCASSEAGRGNTIYFGEGSWLTVV.

The chain carries TRBV7-9 and TRBJ1-1, with D maybe TRBD1 (5 bases). The germline CDR1 and CDR2 sequences are SEHNR and FQNEAQ (reference sequence). This CDR3 has 15 amino acids. V was shortened by 2 bases and J by 4 bases, with 14 bases between the two germline ends. DNA of the CDR3: TGTGCCAGCAGCTTAAGCTGGCAGGGAGGCACTGAAGCTTTCTTT. This gives the protein CASSLSWQGGTEAFF. The full variable domain, rest sourced from reference TRBV7-9 and TRBJ1-1, is DTGVSQNPRHKITKRGQNVTFRCDPISEHNRLYWYRQTLGQGPEFLTYFQNEAQLEKSRLLSDRFSAERPKGSFSTLEIQRTEQGDSAMYLCASSLSWQGGTEAFFGQGTRLTVV.